This entry is about one T cell receptor beta chain. The sample comes from a study of T cells after yellow fever vaccination. Study results and caveats: Most primary-vaccination clones reappeared after the booster (about 95% CD4, 85% to 90% CD8).

The V gene's germline CDR1 is SQVTM and CDR2 ANQGSEA. The germline V and J ends were trimmed by 7 bases and 0 bases, with 9 bases remaining between them. The CDR3 is 13 residues long. TCR cDNA, made by 5'RACE template switching, carried an added universal primer site and UMIs. TCRdb processed the 5' RACE reads anew with MiXCR; each CDR3 protein has one entry. The sample has some 100,000 distinct CDR3 sequences; about 8.4% are singletons. The sequence was collected from a man aged 18 to 30 who received the YFV17D yellow fever vaccine. The chain combines TRBV29-1 with TRBJ1-4; D ambiguous. Sequenced here: CD8+ T cells not binding an NS4B(214-222) dextramer, sorted from PBMCs, sampled approximately 16 days after the first yellow fever vaccination. The CDR3, as DNA: TGCAGCGCCAGGCAGGCAACTAATGAAAAACTGTTTTTT. It translates to CSARQATNEKLFF. The full variable domain, in which reference TRBV29-1 and TRBJ1-4 provide the parts outside the CDR3, is SAVISQKPSRDICQRGTSLTIQCQVDSQVTMMFWYRQQPGQSLTLIATANQGSEATYESGFVIDKFPISRPNLTFSTLTVSNMSPEDSSIYLCSARQATNEKLFFGSGTQLSVL.